Described below is a single T cell receptor beta chain sequence and its context. In the authors' methods: Amplification of reference gene primers provided the estimated nucleated cell counts. The data were produced by immunoSEQ multiplex PCR, yet TCRdb's version contains in-frame clones alone and is incomplete. That table supplies the V and J calls and clone size; D and trimming were determined from the DNA. This sample has roughly 350,000 clones, with approximately 87% found just once. The source of the sample is a study of blood T cell repertoires in COVID-19. Overall study context: Donors in the United States, Italy and Spain gave samples during acute or convalescent COVID-19. The cDNA or gDNA used as material had been derived from T cells, B-cell-depleted T cells, or PBMCs.

The ends lost 2 bases at V and 6 bases at J; junction bases unmatched: 8. Germline CDR1 reads KGHDR; CDR2 reads SFDVKD. This CDR3 has 17 residues. The sequence was obtained from a woman aged 45-59 years with active or convalescent COVID-19. The chain joins TRBV24-1 to TRBJ2-3; 12 bases map to TRBD2. The sequencing input was peripheral blood. CDR3: CATSDSSGLAGLDTQYF. CDR3 sequence (DNA): TGTGCCACCAGTGATTCCTCCGGACTAGCGGGGTTGGATACGCAGTATTTT.